These T cell receptor beta chains were read from a single sample in a study of cytomegalovirus exposure and HLA in healthy donors. Generated by immunoSEQ multiplex PCR, the TCRdb table keeps only in-frame clones and is missing some. Here the sample spans approximately 120,000 clones, around 78% being singletons. The sample consisted of PBMCs. These receptors were taken from a man aged 35-49 years in good health and CMV-seronegative. Each CDR3 is given with its conserved first and last residue. A D gene is named only where the DNA matches it firmly. Only some rows state a clone size, as once, few, many or a class for expanded clones.

cdr3_aa cdr3_nt v_call clone_size j_call d_call
CASSLTGPSNQPQHF TGTGCCAGCAGCTTGACAGGACCTAGCAATCAGCCCCAGCATTTT TRBV7-2 NA TRBJ1-5 NA
CASSKTGTGTSNTEAFF TGCGCCAGCAGCAAAACCGGGACAGGGACATCGAACACTGAAGCTTTCTTT TRBV5-1 NA TRBJ1-1 TRBD1
CASSLAGGRSGELFF TGCGCCAGCAGCCTAGCAGGGGGCCGGTCGGGGGAGCTGTTTTTT TRBV5-1 NA TRBJ2-2 TRBD1
CASSYRGHQPQHF TGTGCCAGCAGCTACAGGGGGCATCAGCCCCAGCATTTT TRBV7-2 NA TRBJ1-5 TRBD1
CASSLNSVGQAQDTQYF TGCGCCAGCAGCTTGAATTCGGTGGGACAGGCCCAAGATACGCAGTATTTT TRBV5-1 NA TRBJ2-3 TRBD1
CASSYQDRGGMAEAFF TGCGCCAGCAGCTATCAGGACAGGGGTGGTATGGCTGAAGCTTTCTTT TRBV5-1 NA TRBJ1-1 TRBD1
CASRPTGGVYGYTF TGTGCCAGCAGACCTACGGGGGGGGTGTATGGCTACACCTTC TRBV14 NA TRBJ1-2 NA
CASSMDRVFEKLFF TGTGCCAGCTCAATGGACAGGGTGTTTGAAAAACTGTTTTTT TRBV18 once TRBJ1-4 TRBD1
CASSLALGTAVSGANGLTF TGCGCCAGCAGCTTGGCCTTGGGGACAGCTGTCTCTGGGGCCAACGGCCTGACTTTC TRBV5-1 few TRBJ2-6 TRBD1
CASSQDRSRGGYTF TGTGCCAGCAGCCAAGATCGTAGTAGAGGTGGCTACACCTTC TRBV14 NA TRBJ1-2 NA
CSALQGNTEAFF TGCAGCGCACTTCAGGGGAACACTGAAGCTTTCTTT TRBV29-1 once TRBJ1-1 NA
CASSASGGHYNEQFF TGTGCCAGCAGCGCTAGCGGGGGGCACTACAATGAGCAGTTCTTC TRBV9 few TRBJ2-1 TRBD2
CASEQDYGQYF TGTGCCAGCGAGCAGGATTACGGCCAGTACTTC TRBV6-1 NA TRBJ2-7 NA
CASSLWTTPDTQYF TGTGCCAGCAGCTTGTGGACTACCCCAGATACGCAGTATTTT TRBV5-6 NA TRBJ2-3 NA
CASRTGLTEAFF TGTGCCAGCCGGACAGGCTTAACTGAAGCTTTCTTT TRBV27 NA TRBJ1-1 TRBD1
CASSLGLAGRLGEQYF TGTGCCAGCAGCTTGGGTCTAGCGGGCCGATTGGGGGAGCAGTACTTC TRBV5-5 once TRBJ2-5 TRBD2
CASSFLTGNSEQYF TGTGCCAGCAGCTTCTTAACAGGGAATTCAGAGCAGTACTTC TRBV5-5 NA TRBJ2-7 NA
CASSPSTGVNEKLFF TGTGCCAGCAGCCCATCGACAGGGGTAAATGAAAAACTGTTTTTT TRBV5-4 NA TRBJ1-4 TRBD1
CASSPTPVDEKLFF TGTGCCAGCAGCCCCACCCCAGTTGATGAAAAACTGTTTTTT TRBV5-6 NA TRBJ1-4 NA
CASSLAGQYSNQPQHF TGTGCCAGCAGCTTAGCCGGACAGTACAGCAATCAGCCCCAGCATTTT TRBV7-8 NA TRBJ1-5 NA
CASRGTGSLTYEQYF TGTGCCAGCCGAGGCACAGGCTCGTTAACCTACGAGCAGTACTTC TRBV11-2 NA TRBJ2-7 NA
CASSQTTGHGELFF TGTGCCAGCAGCCAAACTACAGGGCACGGGGAGCTGTTTTTT TRBV7-8 NA TRBJ2-2 NA
CASSRSLATF TGTGCCAGCAGTCGCTCCCTAGCCACCTTC TRBV6-5 NA TRBJ1-2 NA
CASSKSVVGGGTPYGTEAFF NA TRBV21-1 NA TRBJ1-1 NA
CASSVHQGHTEAFF TGTGCCAGCAGCGTACACCAGGGGCACACTGAAGCTTTCTTT TRBV9 NA TRBJ1-1 NA
CASRNGGTVSEQYF TGTGCCAGCAGAAACGGCGGGACGGTGAGTGAGCAGTACTTC TRBV6-5 few TRBJ2-7 NA
CASSWGQQNETQYF TGTGCCAGCAGTTGGGGACAGCAGAACGAGACCCAGTACTTC TRBV7-9 NA TRBJ2-5 TRBD1
CASRRLQGDASNQPQHF TGTGCCAGCAGGAGATTACAGGGGGATGCTAGCAATCAGCCCCAGCATTTT TRBV27 once TRBJ1-5 TRBD1
CSALRGAFEQFF TGCAGCGCGCTCCGGGGGGCGTTTGAGCAGTTCTTC TRBV29-1 NA TRBJ2-1 NA
CASKQGQGEADTEAFF TGCGCCAGCAAACAGGGACAGGGGGAGGCGGACACTGAAGCTTTCTTT TRBV5-1 NA TRBJ1-1 TRBD1
CASSLSPGNYNEQFF TGTGCCAGCAGCTTAAGCCCAGGGAATTACAATGAGCAGTTCTTC TRBV7-3 once TRBJ2-1 NA
CASSYASRGIDTQYF TGTGCCAGCAGTTACGCTAGTAGGGGGATAGATACGCAGTATTTT TRBV6-5 NA TRBJ2-3 NA
CASSPGGTARTEAFF TGCGCCAGCAGCCCCGGCGGGACAGCTAGGACTGAAGCTTTCTTT TRBV5-1 NA TRBJ1-1 TRBD1
CASSQYRVRSEQYF TGCGCCAGCAGCCAGTACAGGGTACGGTCGGAGCAGTACTTC TRBV4-3 NA TRBJ2-7 NA
CASSRVMDRVHEQYF TGCGCCAGCAGCCGAGTCATGGACAGGGTTCACGAGCAGTACTTC TRBV4-3 NA TRBJ2-7 TRBD1
CASSYSTAGYEQYF TGTGCCAGCAGTTACTCGACAGCGGGCTACGAGCAGTACTTC TRBV6-5 few TRBJ2-7 NA
CASTPRVYQPQHF TGTGCCAGCACCCCCAGGGTATATCAGCCCCAGCATTTT TRBV5-8 NA TRBJ1-5 NA
CASSPQLRVTDYGYTF TGTGCCAGCAGCCCACAACTCAGGGTTACAGACTATGGCTACACCTTC TRBV5-6 few TRBJ1-2 NA
CASSEAGFYGYTF TGTGCCAGCAGTGAGGCGGGATTCTATGGCTACACCTTC TRBV6-1 NA TRBJ1-2 NA
CASRIRVSSTDTQYF TGCGCCAGCAGAATACGGGTCTCTAGCACAGATACGCAGTATTTT TRBV5-1 once TRBJ2-3 NA
CASRRTEETQYF TGTGCCAGCAGGCGGACAGAAGAGACCCAGTACTTC TRBV2 NA TRBJ2-5 NA
CATGGARSGANVLTF TGCGCCACAGGGGGCGCGCGGTCCGGGGCCAACGTCCTGACTTTC TRBV10-1 NA TRBJ2-6 TRBD1
CASSTGQPNTEAFF TGTGCCAGCAGTACCGGACAGCCTAACACTGAAGCTTTCTTT TRBV7-3 NA TRBJ1-1 NA
CASRSGSYNEQFF TGTGCCAGTCGTAGCGGCTCCTACAATGAGCAGTTCTTC TRBV7-9 NA TRBJ2-1 NA
CASSEYKGLSYNEQFF TGTGCCAGCAGTGAGTACAAGGGGCTCTCCTACAATGAGCAGTTCTTC TRBV25-1 NA TRBJ2-1 NA
CASSQRATLGKDTQYF TGTGCCAGCAGCCAACGCGCGACGCTGGGCAAGGATACGCAGTATTTT TRBV7-9 NA TRBJ2-3 NA
CASSVGGGGRVNEQFF TGTGCCAGCAGCGTAGGTGGCGGGGGGAGGGTCAATGAGCAGTTCTTC TRBV9 NA TRBJ2-1 TRBD2
CASSLLGGADTQYF TGTGCCAGCAGCTTACTCGGGGGGGCAGATACGCAGTATTTT TRBV11-3 few TRBJ2-3 TRBD2
CASSSNSYEQYF TGTGCCAGCAGCTCAAACTCCTACGAGCAGTACTTC TRBV7-2 NA TRBJ2-7 NA
CASSVGVQFNEKLFF TGTGCCAGCAGCGTAGGAGTGCAATTTAATGAAAAACTGTTTTTT TRBV9 NA TRBJ1-4 NA
CASSYSRVEETQYF TGTGCCAGCAGTTACTCGAGAGTAGAAGAGACCCAGTACTTC TRBV6-6 NA TRBJ2-5 NA
CASSVGTAEDQPQHF TGTGCCAGCAGCGTAGGGACAGCCGAAGATCAGCCCCAGCATTTT TRBV9 NA TRBJ1-5 NA
CASSYTGQGSPGELFF TGTGCCAGCAGTTACACCGGACAGGGATCCCCCGGGGAGCTGTTTTTT TRBV6-5 NA TRBJ2-2 TRBD1
CASSGRDTYTGELFF TGTGCCAGCAGCGGCCGGGACACTTACACCGGGGAGCTGTTTTTT TRBV9 NA TRBJ2-2 NA
CASSLSAGVDTQYF TGTGCCAGCAGCTTAAGTGCGGGCGTAGATACGCAGTATTTT TRBV7-2 NA TRBJ2-3 NA
CASSLGTGVNQPQHF TGTGCCAGCAGCTTGGGGACAGGGGTCAATCAGCCCCAGCATTTT TRBV5-6 NA TRBJ1-5 TRBD1
CASSSPGGAVYGYTF TGTGCCAGCAGTTCACCAGGGGGCGCGGTCTATGGCTACACCTTC TRBV6-5 NA TRBJ1-2 TRBD1